This T cell receptor (beta chain) was documented in a study of neurological immune-mediated disorders. Study outcomes and limitations: A possible signature was seen in one related-CDR3 cluster, into which phylogenetic grouping placed the repertoires of 18 of 34 multiple sclerosis patients.

This clonotype was observed many times. No antigen is known for it. The J segment lost 4 bases and the V segment lost 0 bases, leaving 11 bases of the junction unmatched. This CDR3 is built from 17 residues. CDR1 is SGDLS and CDR2 is YYNGEE in the germline V gene. One entry per CDR3 protein, called by TCRdb with MiXCR from the 5' RACE reads. The sample records 60,000 to 85,000 distinct CDR3 sequences, roughly 4.9% being singletons. This clonotype was obtained from a woman aged 65 to 85 with multiple sclerosis. The chain joins TRBV9 to TRBJ2-3, with 7 nucleotides matching TRBD2. The source material was PBMCs. This CDR3 is CASSVGEGRPGPDTQYF. CDR3 in DNA: TGTGCCAGCAGCGTAGGGGAGGGCCGCCCGGGCCCAGATACGCAGTATTTT. Combining the CDR3 with reference TRBV9 and TRBJ2-3 gives the whole variable domain DSGVTQTPKHLITATGQRVTLRCSPRSGDLSVYWYQQSLDQGLQFLIQYYNGEERAKGNILERFSAQQFPDLHSELNLSSLELGDSALYFCASSVGEGRPGPDTQYFGPGTRLTVL.